The 10 T cell receptor beta chains in this list originate from one sample, sequenced in a study of neurological immune-mediated disorders. TCRdb analysed the 5' RACE reads with MiXCR anew, one entry per CDR3 protein. The table records tens of thousands of distinct CDR3 sequences, 10% of them present only once. Sequencing was performed on PBMCs. The receptors shown here come from a woman aged 40 to 50 with HTLV-1-associated myelopathy (HAM/TSP).

V gene TRBV27 combines with J gene TRBJ2-3, with 8 bases lining up with TRBD1. This CDR3 has 16 residues. Germline values: CDR1 MNHEY, CDR2 SMNVEV (reference sequence). Trimming took 3 bases from V and 4 from J; bases not matched to a gene: 9. CDR3 sequence (DNA): TGTGCCAGCAGTTTGAGGACAGGGAGGTCCGCAGATACGCAGTATTTT. This codes for CASSLRTGRSADTQYF.

This clonotype was seen at least ten times. The chain joins TRBV25-1 to TRBJ1-2, with TRBD1 as a possible D gene (5 bases). Germline assignment: CDR1 MGHDK and CDR2 SYGVNS. Trimming shortened V by 3 bases and J by 6 bases, and 17 bases separated the two germline ends. CDR3 length: 15 residues. CDR3 nucleotides: TGTGCCAGCAGTGACCCGAGGAAGGGGCTGGATGGCTACACCTTC. Its translation: CASSDPRKGLDGYTF.

There are many counts of this clonotype. This chain connects TRBV6-6 to TRBJ1-1, with D perhaps TRBD1 (6 bases). CDR1 MNHNY and CDR2 SVGAGI come from the germline V gene (reference sequence). V dropped 6 bases and J dropped 0 bases, with 11 bases sitting between them. The CDR3 spans 14 residues. The CDR3 bases are TGTGCCAGCAGACGACAGGCACTGAACACTGAAGCTTTCTTT. This encodes CASRRQALNTEAFF.

This clonotype was seen repeatedly, ten times or more. The chain has TRBV20-1 and TRBJ2-3; D call uncertain. The germline V gene encodes CDR1 DFQATT and CDR2 SNEGSKA (reference sequence). The V gene lost 2 bases and the J gene lost 0 bases, with 9 bases spanning the gap. This CDR3 has 14 residues. CDR3 loop: CSARPPWSTDTQYF. CDR3 nucleotide sequence: TGCAGTGCTAGACCCCCTTGGAGCACAGATACGCAGTATTTT.

There are many counts of this clonotype. The chain employs TRBV29-1 and TRBJ2-3; 7 bases agree with TRBD1. Germline V gene lookup returns CDR1 SQVTM and CDR2 ANQGSEA. The CDR3 runs to 12 residues. Unmatched junction bases numbered 5, after V lost 7 bases and J lost 4 bases. In nucleotides, the CDR3 is TGCAGCGCTCAGACAGGGCCAGATACGCAGTATTTT. Translated: CSAQTGPDTQYF.

Ten or more counts support this clonotype. The chain links TRBV9 to TRBJ2-3; the D gene is possibly TRBD2 (6 bases). The CDR3 has 15 amino acids. V was cut by 1 base and J by 6 bases, with 15 bases left in between. CDR1 is SGDLS, CDR2 YYNGEE, per germline. The CDR3 is CASSVSPLAGDTQYF. The DNA for the CDR3 is TGTGCCAGCAGCGTATCCCCCCTGGCGGGGGATACGCAGTATTTT.

The sample holds many counts of this clonotype. V and J are TRBV5-1 and TRBJ2-3; D not resolved. Trimming removed 4 bases at V and 4 bases at J, with 22 bases between. The germline V gene encodes CDR1 SGHRS and CDR2 YFSETQ. The CDR3 contains 17 residues. CDR3 in amino acids: CASSHPYRNRFSDTQYF. For the CDR3, the DNA is TGCGCCAGCAGCCATCCCTATCGGAATCGGTTTTCAGATACGCAGTATTTT.

Many counts were recorded for this clonotype. This rearrangement joins TRBV15 to TRBJ2-7, with TRBD1 matching 7 bases. The length of the CDR3 is 15 residues. In germline, CDR1 is LNHNV, CDR2 YYDKDF (reference sequence). The V and J ends lost 5 bases and 3 bases, in that order; junction bases with no gene match: 10. CDR3 in amino acids: CATSDTGVGFYEQYF. The CDR3 region has the DNA TGTGCCACCAGCGACACAGGGGTCGGGTTCTACGAGCAGTACTTC.

This clonotype came up many times. The chain carries TRBV4-3 and TRBJ1-2, with 9 bases fitting TRBD1. J was trimmed by 5 bases and V by 5 bases; bases with no gene match: 6. This CDR3 spans 14 amino acids. The germline V gene has CDR1 LGHNA and CDR2 YSLEER. CDR3 amino acids: CASSNPGQGYGYTF. For the CDR3, the DNA is TGCGCCAGCAGCAACCCGGGACAGGGATATGGCTACACCTTC.

This clonotype was counted at least ten times. The V call is TRBV9, the J call TRBJ2-2, with a possible D match to TRBD2 (5 bases). Per germline, CDR1 SGDLS and CDR2 YYNGEE. Between the trimmed V and J ends, which lost 9 bases and 4 bases, there was a span of 13 bases. The CDR3 is 13 amino acids. The CDR3: CATSVGSTGELFF. For the CDR3, the DNA is TGTGCCACCTCCGTGGGGAGCACCGGGGAGCTGTTTTTT.